The 2 T cell receptor beta chains below all came from one sample that was sequenced in a study of blood T cell repertoires in COVID-19. The repertoire was sequenced with immunoSEQ multiplex PCR; TCRdb's copy has only in-frame clones and lacks some. The data show about 190,000 clones, roughly 90% seen once. The sequenced sample was peripheral blood. All receptors come from a man between 35 and 55 years old with acute or convalescent COVID-19.

This chain connects TRBV6-5 to TRBJ2-7, with TRBD1 matching over 8 bases. With 5 bases clipped from V and 2 bases from J, the junction kept 2 bases outside the gene matches. Germline values: CDR1 MNHEY, CDR2 SVGAGI. There are 13 residues in the CDR3. For the CDR3, the DNA is TGTGCCAGCAGTAGGGACAGGCCCTACGAGCAGTACTTC. Translating it yields CASSRDRPYEQYF.

The chain recombines TRBV29-1 with TRBJ1-1; 8 nucleotides line up with TRBD1. Per germline, CDR1 SQVTM and CDR2 ANQGSEA. Trimming removed 8 bases from V and 1 base from J; junction bases left unmatched: 6. CDR3 length: 13 residues. CDR3 nucleotide sequence: TGCAGCTCAGAGGACAGGGCGAACACTGAAGCTTTCTTT. It yields the protein CSSEDRANTEAFF. Drawing the rest from reference TRBV29-1 and TRBJ1-1, the complete variable domain is SAVISQKPSRDICQRGTSLTIQCQVDSQVTMMFWYRQQPGQSLTLIATANQGSEATYESGFVIDKFPISRPNLTFSTLTVSNMSPEDSSIYLCSSEDRANTEAFFGQGTRLTVV.